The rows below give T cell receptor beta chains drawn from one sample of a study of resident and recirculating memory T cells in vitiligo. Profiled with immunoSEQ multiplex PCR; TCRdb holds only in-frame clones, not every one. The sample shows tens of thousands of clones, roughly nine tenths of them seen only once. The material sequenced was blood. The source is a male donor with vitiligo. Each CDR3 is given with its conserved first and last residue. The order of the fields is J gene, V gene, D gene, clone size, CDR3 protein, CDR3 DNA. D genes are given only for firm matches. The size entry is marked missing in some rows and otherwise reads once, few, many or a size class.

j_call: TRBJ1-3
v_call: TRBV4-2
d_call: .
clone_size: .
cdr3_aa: CASSQAGPNSGNTIYF
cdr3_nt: TGTGCCAGCAGCCAAGCGGGTCCTAACTCTGGAAACACCATATATTTT

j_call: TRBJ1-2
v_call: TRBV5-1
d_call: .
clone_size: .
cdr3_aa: CASSLVGGRGYTF
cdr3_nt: TGCGCCAGCAGCTTGGTGGGTGGGCGCGGCTACACCTTC

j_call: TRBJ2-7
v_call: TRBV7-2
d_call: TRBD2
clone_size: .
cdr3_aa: CASSPGGSGRAYEQYF
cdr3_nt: TGTGCCAGCAGCCCGGGGGGAAGCGGGAGGGCATACGAGCAGTACTTC

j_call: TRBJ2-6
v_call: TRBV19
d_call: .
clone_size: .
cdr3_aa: CASSMKGQGANVLTF
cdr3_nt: TGTGCCAGTAGTATGAAGGGGCAAGGGGCCAACGTCCTGACTTTC

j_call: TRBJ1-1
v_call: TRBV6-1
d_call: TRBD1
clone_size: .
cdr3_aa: CASRQPDRGGTEAFF
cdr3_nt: TGTGCCAGCAGACAACCGGACAGGGGGGGAACTGAAGCTTTCTTT

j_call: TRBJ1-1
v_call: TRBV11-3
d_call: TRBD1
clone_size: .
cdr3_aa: CASSQTGDGNTEAFF
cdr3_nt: TGTGCCAGCAGCCAAACAGGGGACGGGAACACTGAAGCTTTCTTT

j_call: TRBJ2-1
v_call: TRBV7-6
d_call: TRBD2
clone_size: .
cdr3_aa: CASSPDSGRAGEQFF
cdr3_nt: TGTGCCAGCAGCCCCGATAGCGGGAGGGCCGGTGAGCAGTTCTTC

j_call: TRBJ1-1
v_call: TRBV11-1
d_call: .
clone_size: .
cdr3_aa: CASSSGQYTEAFF
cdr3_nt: TGTGCCAGCAGCTCTGGACAGTACACTGAAGCTTTCTTT

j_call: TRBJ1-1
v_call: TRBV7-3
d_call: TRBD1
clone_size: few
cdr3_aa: CASSGGQGTEAFF
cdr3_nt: TGTGCCAGCAGCGGGGGACAGGGGACTGAAGCTTTCTTT

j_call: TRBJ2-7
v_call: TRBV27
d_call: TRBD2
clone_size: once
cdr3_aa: CASSGVLTSGTSYEQYF
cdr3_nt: TGTGCCAGCAGCGGGGTCTTAACTAGCGGGACCTCCTACGAGCAGTACTTC

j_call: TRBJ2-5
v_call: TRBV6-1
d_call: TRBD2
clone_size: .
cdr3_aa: CASSEDLAGEGETQYF
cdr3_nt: TGTGCCAGCAGTGAGGATTTAGCGGGAGAGGGGGAGACCCAGTACTTC

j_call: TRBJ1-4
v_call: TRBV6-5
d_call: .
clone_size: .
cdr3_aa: CASSWGVGEKLFF
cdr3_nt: TGTGCCAGCAGCTGGGGGGTTGGTGAAAAACTGTTTTTT

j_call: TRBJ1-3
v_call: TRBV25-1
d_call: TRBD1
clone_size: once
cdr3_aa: CASSATTGGAGNTIYF
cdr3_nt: TGTGCCAGCAGTGCCACGACAGGGGGGGCAGGAAACACCATATATTTT

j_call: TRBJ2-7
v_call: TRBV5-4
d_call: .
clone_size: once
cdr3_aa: CASSQGGLYYEQYF
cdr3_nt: TGTGCCAGCAGCCAGGGGGGCCTATACTACGAGCAGTACTTC

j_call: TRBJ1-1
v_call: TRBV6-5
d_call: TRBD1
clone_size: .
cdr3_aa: CASSPRTGGVEAFF
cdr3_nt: TGTGCCAGCAGTCCCCGGACAGGGGGGGTTGAAGCTTTCTTT

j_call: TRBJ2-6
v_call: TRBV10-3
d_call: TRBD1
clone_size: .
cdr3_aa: CAISQTGGAGANVLTF
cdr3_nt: TGTGCCATCAGTCAGACAGGGGGCGCTGGGGCCAACGTCCTGACTTTC

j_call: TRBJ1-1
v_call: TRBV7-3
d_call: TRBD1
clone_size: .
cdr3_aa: CASSRTGGGTEAFF
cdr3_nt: TGTGCCAGCAGTCGGACAGGGGGGGGCACTGAAGCTTTCTTT

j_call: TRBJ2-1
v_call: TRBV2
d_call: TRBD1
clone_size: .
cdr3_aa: CASKDRASSYNEQFF
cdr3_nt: TGTGCCAGTAAGGACAGGGCAAGCTCCTACAATGAGCAGTTCTTC

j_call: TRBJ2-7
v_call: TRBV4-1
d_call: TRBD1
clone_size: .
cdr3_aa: CASSRYTGVVYEQYF
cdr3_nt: TGCGCCAGCAGCCGATATACAGGGGTGGTGTACGAGCAGTACTTC

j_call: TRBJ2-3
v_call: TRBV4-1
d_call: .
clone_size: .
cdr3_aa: CASSRPPPRSDTQYF
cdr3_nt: TGCGCCAGCAGCCGACCTCCCCCCCGGAGCGATACGCAGTATTTT

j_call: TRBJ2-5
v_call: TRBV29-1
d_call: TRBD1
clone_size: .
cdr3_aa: CSAPTGPSQETQYF
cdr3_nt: TGCAGCGCCCCGACAGGGCCCAGTCAAGAGACCCAGTACTTC

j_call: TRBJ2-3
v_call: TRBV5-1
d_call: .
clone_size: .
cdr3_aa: CASSLGGYATDTQYF
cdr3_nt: TGCGCCAGCAGCTTGGGGGGCTACGCCACAGATACGCAGTATTTT

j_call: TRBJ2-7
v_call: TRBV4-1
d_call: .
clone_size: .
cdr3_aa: CASSQDASLARIYYEQYF
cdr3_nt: TGCGCCAGCAGCCAAGATGCCTCTCTGGCGAGGATTTACTACGAGCAGTACTTC

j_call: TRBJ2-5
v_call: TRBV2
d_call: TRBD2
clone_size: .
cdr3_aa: CASRPSLAGGETQYF
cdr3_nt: TGTGCCAGCAGACCCAGCCTAGCGGGAGGAGAGACCCAGTACTTC

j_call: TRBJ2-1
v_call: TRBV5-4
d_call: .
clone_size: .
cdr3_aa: CASSLIRDEQFF
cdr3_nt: TGTGCCAGCAGCTTAATACGGGATGAGCAGTTCTTC

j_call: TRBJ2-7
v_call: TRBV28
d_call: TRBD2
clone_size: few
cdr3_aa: CASTQRGGLPF
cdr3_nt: TGTGCCAGCACCCAACGGGGGGGGCTGCCCTTC

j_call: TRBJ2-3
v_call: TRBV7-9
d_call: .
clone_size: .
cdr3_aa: CASSLDQAGDTQYF
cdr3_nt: TGTGCCAGCAGCTTAGATCAAGCGGGAGATACGCAGTATTTT

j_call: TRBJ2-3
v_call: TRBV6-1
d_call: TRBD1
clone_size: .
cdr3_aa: CASTVTGGFPDTQYF
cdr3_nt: TGTGCCAGCACTGTGACAGGGGGCTTCCCAGATACGCAGTATTTT

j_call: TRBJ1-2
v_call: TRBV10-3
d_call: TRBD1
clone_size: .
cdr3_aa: CAISENPDRAAYGYTF
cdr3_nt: TGTGCCATCAGTGAAAATCCAGACAGGGCGGCCTATGGCTACACCTTC

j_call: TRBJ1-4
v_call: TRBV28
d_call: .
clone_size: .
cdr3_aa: CASGLKRTYSDEKLFF
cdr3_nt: TGTGCCAGTGGTTTAAAGAGGACTTACTCCGATGAAAAACTGTTTTTT

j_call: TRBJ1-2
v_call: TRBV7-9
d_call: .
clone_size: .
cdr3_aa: CARGRARLLYGYTF
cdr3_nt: TGTGCCAGGGGTCGTGCCCGACTACTCTATGGCTACACCTTC

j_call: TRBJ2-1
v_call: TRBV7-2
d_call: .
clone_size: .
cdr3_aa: CASSSIVRQFF
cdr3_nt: TGTGCCAGCAGCTCTATAGTTAGGCAGTTCTTC

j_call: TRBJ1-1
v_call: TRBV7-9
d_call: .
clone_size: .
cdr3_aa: CASRVGGRTEAFF
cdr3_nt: TGTGCCAGCAGGGTGGGGGGAAGGACTGAAGCTTTCTTT

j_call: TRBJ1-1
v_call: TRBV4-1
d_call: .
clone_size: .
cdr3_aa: CASSPQTGLNTEAFF
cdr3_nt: TGCGCCAGCAGCCCTCAGACAGGTCTGAACACTGAAGCTTTCTTT

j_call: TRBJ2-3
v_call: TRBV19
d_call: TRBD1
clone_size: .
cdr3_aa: CASSIWGTDTDTQYF
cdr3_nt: TGTGCCAGTAGTATCTGGGGGACAGACACAGATACGCAGTATTTT

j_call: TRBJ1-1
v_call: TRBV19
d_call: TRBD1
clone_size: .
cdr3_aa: CASSGQGFTEAFF
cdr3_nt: TGTGCCAGTTCGGGACAGGGTTTCACTGAAGCTTTCTTT

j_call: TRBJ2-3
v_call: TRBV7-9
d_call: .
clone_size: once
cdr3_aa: CASSWRSTDTQYF
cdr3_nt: TGTGCCAGCAGCTGGCGGAGCACAGATACGCAGTATTTT

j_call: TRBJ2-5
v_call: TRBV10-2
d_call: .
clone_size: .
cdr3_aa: CASSEKPYQTQYF
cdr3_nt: TGCGCCAGCAGTGAAAAACCCTATCAGACCCAGTACTTC

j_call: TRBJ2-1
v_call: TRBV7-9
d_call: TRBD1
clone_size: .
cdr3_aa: CASSLSWTGSSYNEQFF
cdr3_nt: TGTGCCAGCAGCCTTTCTTGGACAGGGAGCTCCTACAATGAGCAGTTCTTC

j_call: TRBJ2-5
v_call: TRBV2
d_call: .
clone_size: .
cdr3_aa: CASSEGPADQETQYF
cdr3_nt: TGTGCCAGCAGTGAAGGTCCAGCGGACCAAGAGACCCAGTACTTC

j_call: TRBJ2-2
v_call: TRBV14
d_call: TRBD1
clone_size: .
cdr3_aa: CASSAQGARNGELFF
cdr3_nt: TGTGCCAGCAGCGCACAGGGGGCGCGAAACGGGGAGCTGTTTTTT

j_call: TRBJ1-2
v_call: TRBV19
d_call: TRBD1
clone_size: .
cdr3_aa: CASSSPAGGNYGYTF
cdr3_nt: TGTGCCAGTAGTAGCCCAGCAGGGGGCAACTATGGCTACACCTTC

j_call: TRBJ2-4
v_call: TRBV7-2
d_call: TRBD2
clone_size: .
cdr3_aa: CASSLGLAGGNIQYF
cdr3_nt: TGTGCCAGCAGCTTAGGGCTAGCGGGAGGAAACATTCAGTACTTC

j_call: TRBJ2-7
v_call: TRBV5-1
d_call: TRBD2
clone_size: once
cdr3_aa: CASRPSSGNSYEQYF
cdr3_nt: TGCGCCAGCAGACCTAGTAGCGGGAATTCCTACGAGCAGTACTTC

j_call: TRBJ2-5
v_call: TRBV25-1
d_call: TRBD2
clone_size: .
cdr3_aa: CASSGLAGSHGRMETQYF
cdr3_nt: TGTGCCAGCAGTGGACTAGCGGGATCCCATGGGAGGATGGAGACCCAGTACTTC

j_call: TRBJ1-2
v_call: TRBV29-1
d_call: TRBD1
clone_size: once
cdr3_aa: CSVSGQGRGYTF
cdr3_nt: TGCAGCGTTTCGGGACAGGGCCGAGGCTACACCTTC